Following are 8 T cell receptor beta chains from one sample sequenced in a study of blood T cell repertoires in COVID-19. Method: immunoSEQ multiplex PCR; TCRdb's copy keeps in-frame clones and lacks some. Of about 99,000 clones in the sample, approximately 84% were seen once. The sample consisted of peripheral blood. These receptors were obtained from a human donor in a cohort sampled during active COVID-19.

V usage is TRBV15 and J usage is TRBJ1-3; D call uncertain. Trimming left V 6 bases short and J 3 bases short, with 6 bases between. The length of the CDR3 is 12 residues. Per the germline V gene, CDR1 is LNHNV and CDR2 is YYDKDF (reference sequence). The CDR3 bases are TGTGCCACCAGTACAGATGGAAACACCATATATTTT. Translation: CATSTDGNTIYF.

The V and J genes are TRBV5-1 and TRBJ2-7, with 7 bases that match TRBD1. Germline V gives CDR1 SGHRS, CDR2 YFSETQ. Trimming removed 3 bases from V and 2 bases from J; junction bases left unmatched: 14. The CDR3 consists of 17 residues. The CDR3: CASSSGQAREIPYEQYF. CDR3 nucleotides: TGCGCCAGCAGCTCCGGACAGGCCAGAGAGATTCCCTACGAGCAGTACTTC.

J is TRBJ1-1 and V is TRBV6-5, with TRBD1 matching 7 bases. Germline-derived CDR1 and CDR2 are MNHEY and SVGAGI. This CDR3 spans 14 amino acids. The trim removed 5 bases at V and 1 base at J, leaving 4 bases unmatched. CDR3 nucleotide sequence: TGTGCCAGCAGTAGGGACAGACGGAACACTGAAGCTTTCTTT. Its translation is CASSRDRRNTEAFF.

In DNA form, the CDR3 reads TGTGCCAACGGACAGGATGGAAACACCATATATTTT. Encoded protein: CANGQDGNTIYF. V usage is TRBV6-6 and J usage is TRBJ1-3, with 7 bases that match TRBD1. The CDR3 is 12 amino acids. Germline CDR1 MNHNY, CDR2 SVGAGI (reference sequence). V trimming: 10 bases; J trimming: 3 bases; junction bases outside the gene matches: 3.

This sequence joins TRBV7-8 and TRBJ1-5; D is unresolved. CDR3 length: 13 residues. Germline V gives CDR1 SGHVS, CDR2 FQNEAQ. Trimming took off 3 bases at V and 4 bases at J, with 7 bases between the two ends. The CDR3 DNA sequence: TGTGCCAGCAGCTTCATGAGGAATCAGCCCCAGCATTTT. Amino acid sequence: CASSFMRNQPQHF.

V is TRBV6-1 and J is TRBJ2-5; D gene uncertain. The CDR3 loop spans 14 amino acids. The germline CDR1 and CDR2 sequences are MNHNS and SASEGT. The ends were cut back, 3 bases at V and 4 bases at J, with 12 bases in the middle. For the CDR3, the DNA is TGTGCCAGCAGTGATTTTGGGTCGGGAGAGACCCAGTACTTC. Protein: CASSDFGSGETQYF.

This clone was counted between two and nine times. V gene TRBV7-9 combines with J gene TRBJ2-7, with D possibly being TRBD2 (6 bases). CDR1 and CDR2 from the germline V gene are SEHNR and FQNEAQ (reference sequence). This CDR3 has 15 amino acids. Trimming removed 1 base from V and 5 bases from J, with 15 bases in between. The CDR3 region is CASSLGEANIDEQYF. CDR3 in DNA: TGTGCCAGCAGCTTAGGGGAGGCCAATATCGACGAGCAGTACTTC. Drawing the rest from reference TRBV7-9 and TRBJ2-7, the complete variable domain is DTGVSQNPRHKITKRGQNVTFRCDPISEHNRLYWYRQTLGQGPEFLTYFQNEAQLEKSRLLSDRFSAERPKGSFSTLEIQRTEQGDSAMYLCASSLGEANIDEQYFGPGTRLTVT.

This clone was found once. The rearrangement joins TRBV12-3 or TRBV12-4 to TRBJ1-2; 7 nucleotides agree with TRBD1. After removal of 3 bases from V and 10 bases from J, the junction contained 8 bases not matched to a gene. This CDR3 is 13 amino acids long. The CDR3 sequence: CASSLLTGWDYTF. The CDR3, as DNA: TGTGCCAGCAGTTTGTTGACAGGGTGGGACTACACCTTC.